These 21 T cell receptor beta chains were sequenced from one sample in a study of T-cell reconstitution after alpha-beta-depleted transplantation in children. Using unique molecular identifiers, the investigators prepared the TCRbeta library. Each CDR3 protein is one row after TCRdb ran MiXCR on the PCR reads. The sample includes 300,000 to 400,000 distinct CDR3 sequences, roughly 16% of them seen just once. The sample here was PBMCs, mostly from graft donor cells, taken 360 days after TCRalphabeta/CD19-depleted stem cell transplant. These receptors were obtained from a male patient aged 2-15 years who had a stem cell transplant for acute lymphoblastic leukemia, so the T cells may come from the graft donor.

There are many counts of this clonotype. The V call is TRBV9, the J call TRBJ2-1, with D perhaps assigned TRBD1 or TRBD2 (6 bases each). This CDR3 contains 15 residues. Germline V lookup: CDR1 SGDLS, CDR2 YYNGEE. Deletions cut 2 bases from V and 0 bases from J, with 9 bases between. The CDR3 loop reads CASSVEGGSYNEQFF. As DNA, the CDR3 is TGTGCCAGCAGCGTGGAGGGGGGCTCCTACAATGAGCAGTTCTTC. The full variable domain, with the rest looked up from reference TRBV9 and TRBJ2-1, is DSGVTQTPKHLITATGQRVTLRCSPRSGDLSVYWYQQSLDQGLQFLIQYYNGEERAKGNILERFSAQQFPDLHSELNLSSLELGDSALYFCASSVEGGSYNEQFFGPGTRLTVL.

This rearrangement joins TRBV29-1 to TRBJ1-5; possibly TRBD1 for D (6 bases). CDR3 length equals 15 residues. Germline V gene lookup returns CDR1 SQVTM and CDR2 ANQGSEA. The V end was cut by 8 bases, the J end by 3 bases, with 20 bases between. The CDR3 loop is CSLPTSRDINQPQHF. In DNA form, the CDR3 reads TGCAGCTTACCTACCTCCCGGGACATCAATCAGCCCCAGCATTTT.

V is TRBV2 and J is TRBJ1-3; D perhaps matches TRBD1 (5 bases). There are 17 residues in the CDR3. Germline-derived CDR1 and CDR2 are SNHLY and FYNNEI. Trimming pared 3 bases from V and 1 base from J, leaving 16 bases between. The CDR3 DNA is TGTGCCAGCAGTGATGAGGCAGGGCTTACTTCTGGAAACACCATATATTTT. Protein sequence: CASSDEAGLTSGNTIYF. The entire variable domain, with the rest obtained from reference TRBV2 and TRBJ1-3, is as follows: EPEVTQTPSHQVTQMGQEVILRCVPISNHLYFYWYRQILGQKVEFLVSFYNNEISEKSEIFDDQFSVERPDGSNFTLKIRSTKLEDSAMYFCASSDEAGLTSGNTIYFGEGSWLTVV.

This chain joins TRBV29-1 and TRBJ1-1, with 7 bases aligning to TRBD1. V gave up 4 bases and J gave up 0 bases; unmatched junction bases: 5. The V gene's germline CDR1 is SQVTM and CDR2 ANQGSEA. This CDR3 has 14 residues. CDR3 in amino acids: CSVVAGGLNTEAFF. The DNA for the CDR3 is TGCAGCGTTGTGGCAGGGGGTCTGAACACTGAAGCTTTCTTT.

This clonotype was seen once. The chain links TRBV4-1 to TRBJ2-7, with D possibly matching TRBD2 (6 bases). Germline CDR1 is MGHRA and CDR2 is YSYEKL. The CDR3 has 16 amino acids. The V gene lost 0 bases and the J gene lost 6 bases, with 18 bases spanning the gap. The CDR3 loop is CASSQDRGTDSVEQYF. In DNA, the CDR3 is TGCGCCAGCAGCCAAGATCGGGGGACGGACTCCGTCGAGCAGTACTTC.

The chain links TRBV6-2 or TRBV6-3 to TRBJ2-5; tentatively, D is TRBD1 or TRBD2 (6 bases each). Trimming removed 0 bases at V and 7 bases at J, with 18 bases between. The CDR3 has 16 residues. Germline V gene data show CDR1 as MNHEY and CDR2 as SVGEGT. The CDR3 sequence: CASSYSTLPGGGTQYF. In DNA, the CDR3 is TGTGCCAGCAGTTACTCGACCCTCCCCGGGGGCGGGACCCAGTACTTC.

This clonotype was recorded at least ten times. The rearrangement uses TRBV12-3 or TRBV12-4 and TRBJ2-1, with 10 positions matching TRBD2. The CDR3 extends over 15 amino acids. V trimming: 4 bases; J trimming: 4 bases; junction bases outside the gene matches: 4. The CDR3 loop is CASSSAGGRYNEQFF. The CDR3 nucleotides are TGTGCCAGCAGTTCAGCGGGAGGGCGGTACAATGAGCAGTTCTTC.

J is TRBJ2-7 and V is TRBV29-1; 11 positions match TRBD2. The CDR3 contains 13 residues. In germline, CDR1 is SQVTM, CDR2 ANQGSEA. The J segment lost 6 bases and the V segment lost 5 bases, leaving 6 bases of the junction unmatched. CDR3 nucleotide sequence: TGCAGCGTTACTAGCGGGAGAGTAGCCGAGCAGTACTTC. Protein product: CSVTSGRVAEQYF.

The chain combines TRBV4-1 with TRBJ2-5; D not certain. Deletions cut 3 bases from V and 0 bases from J, with 20 bases between. The CDR3 contains 18 residues. Germline V CDR1 and CDR2: MGHRA, YSYEKL. The DNA for the CDR3 is TGCGCCAGCAGCCACTCGGAGACTGGACCGATTAACCAAGAGACCCAGTACTTC. Translating gives CASSHSETGPINQETQYF.

A few counts support this clonotype. The chain couples TRBV7-8 to TRBJ2-2, with 7 bases matching TRBD2. Trimming removed 2 bases from V and 6 bases from J; junction bases left unmatched: 6. The CDR3 is made up of 15 amino acids. In germline, CDR1 is SGHVS, CDR2 FQNEAQ. In nucleotides, the CDR3 is TGTGCCAGCAGCTTATATACGGGAGGAGCCGGGGAGCTGTTTTTT. Residues: CASSLYTGGAGELFF.

The chain has TRBV7-3 and TRBJ2-5, with a tentative D call TRBD1 (6 bases). Germline CDR1 and CDR2: SGHTA and FQGTGA. This CDR3 is built from 15 residues. The ends were cut back, 1 base at V and 5 bases at J, with 14 bases in the middle. CDR3 coding DNA: TGTGCCAGCAGCTTAATTAAGGGGGTCCGGGAGACCCAGTACTTC. Its protein product is CASSLIKGVRETQYF.

CDR3 sequence reads: CASSPTGPGELFF. The CDR3 bases are TGCGCCAGCAGCCCAACTGGTCCCGGGGAGCTGTTTTTT. The chain couples TRBV10-2 to TRBJ2-2, with D unclear. Germline-derived CDR1 and CDR2 are WSHSY and SAAADI. The ends were cut back, 6 bases at V and 6 bases at J, with 11 bases in the middle. The CDR3 spans 13 residues.

This clonotype was counted a few times. The rearrangement uses TRBV4-3 and TRBJ2-1; D might be TRBD2 (6 bases). The germline V gene has CDR1 LGHNA and CDR2 YSLEER. Trimming shortened V by 0 bases and J by 5 bases, and 11 bases separated the two germline ends. This CDR3 is 15 amino acids long. The CDR3 region is CASSQDELADNEQFF. The CDR3 DNA sequence: TGCGCCAGCAGCCAAGATGAACTAGCAGACAATGAGCAGTTCTTC.

The sample holds many counts of this clonotype. The chain recombines TRBV27 with TRBJ2-7; possible D gene TRBD2, 7 bases. CDR1 and CDR2 from the germline V gene are MNHEY and SMNVEV (reference sequence). Trimming removed 3 bases from V and 6 bases from J, with 9 bases in between. This CDR3 contains 12 residues. CDR3 residues: CASSFGGPEQYF. The CDR3 DNA reads as TGTGCCAGCAGTTTCGGGGGGCCCGAGCAGTACTTC.

The V and J genes are TRBV12-5 and TRBJ2-5; D perhaps matches TRBD1 (6 bases). Germline CDR1 and CDR2: LGHNT and FRNRAP. V shed 1 base and J shed 4 bases, with 7 bases lying between them. This CDR3 has 13 amino acids. CDR3 protein: CASGLGGGETQYF. Written as DNA, the CDR3 is TGTGCTAGTGGTTTGGGAGGGGGAGAGACCCAGTACTTC.

There are a few counts of this clonotype. V and J are TRBV10-3 and TRBJ2-1; possible D gene TRBD1, 6 bases. Between the trimmed V and J ends, which lost 7 bases and 12 bases, there was a span of 16 bases. The germline gives CDR1 ENHRY, CDR2 SYGVKD. The CDR3 totals 12 residues. Here the CDR3 reads CAIKETGTAQFF. The CDR3 DNA sequence: TGTGCCATCAAGGAGACAGGAACGGCGCAGTTCTTC.

V is TRBV20-1 and J is TRBJ1-1, with 9 bases matching TRBD1. The CDR3 totals 16 residues. V gave up 1 base and J gave up 4 bases; unmatched junction bases: 10. Germline V lookup: CDR1 DFQATT, CDR2 SNEGSKA (reference sequence). CDR3 loop: CSARATGTGRITEAFF. DNA for the CDR3: TGCAGTGCTAGAGCTACCGGGACAGGGAGGATCACTGAAGCTTTCTTT.

This clonotype was found a few times. The chain combines TRBV29-1 with TRBJ2-3, with 9 bases lining up with TRBD2. CDR1 SQVTM and CDR2 ANQGSEA come from the germline V gene. V gave up 4 bases and J gave up 3 bases; unmatched junction bases: 5. This CDR3 region has 14 residues. CDR3 nucleotide sequence: TGCAGCGTTGCCGTTGCGGGAGGGACAGATACGCAGTATTTT. This sequence encodes CSVAVAGGTDTQYF.

This clonotype was seen only a few times. The chain recombines TRBV6-1 with TRBJ2-1; 7 nucleotides align to TRBD1. Per germline, CDR1 MNHNS and CDR2 SASEGT. The length of the CDR3 is 15 residues. Trimming took 8 bases from V and 4 from J; bases not matched to a gene: 11. CDR3 in DNA: TGTGCCAGCCGTCCCCGGGACAGAACTTACAATGAGCAGTTCTTC. Translation gives CASRPRDRTYNEQFF.

In its sample, this clonotype was seen many times. The chain links TRBV5-1 to TRBJ2-7; unclear D gene. The CDR3 has 14 residues. Germline V CDR1 and CDR2: SGHRS, YFSETQ. Deletions cut 1 base from V and 3 bases from J, with 11 bases between. In DNA form, the CDR3 reads TGCGCCAGCAGCTTGTCCCGGACGGGCTACGAGCAGTACTTC. It yields the protein CASSLSRTGYEQYF.

Many counts were recorded for this clonotype. The rearrangement links TRBV12-3 or TRBV12-4 to TRBJ2-7; 9 bases align to TRBD2. The CDR3 is 12 amino acids. V dropped 9 bases and J dropped 7; count of bases not matched to a gene: 7. CDR3 protein: CASGGLAGEQYF. For the CDR3, the DNA is TGTGCCAGTGGAGGGCTAGCGGGGGAGCAGTACTTC.